This T cell receptor (beta chain) was retrieved from a study of regulatory T cells in long-lasting Graves disease. Germline V lookup: CDR1 MNHNS, CDR2 SASEGT. The J segment lost 5 bases and the V segment lost 7 bases, leaving 6 bases of the junction unmatched. This CDR3 contains 14 residues. The time point denotes: persistent/refractory GD, antithyroid drugs over 5 years with positive TRAb. The TCR library was made from RNA extracted from PBMCs. This clonotype has more than one count but fewer than ten. Its antigen is unknown. Study-level points and caveats: Examination was confined to peripheral blood, excluding thyroid tissue. TCR diversity was lower in persistent Graves' patients (versus newly diagnosed ones). Persistent patients shared more public clonotypes (approximately 2,900) than new patients (more than 900).

Libraries of TCR beta came from iRepertoire HTBI primers plus Arm-PCR of CDR3 regions. Via MiXCR, TCRdb re-called the multiplex PCR reads, giving one row per CDR3 protein. There are 400,000 or so distinct CDR3 sequences in the sample; around a quarter occur only once, and roughly 26% lies in the top ten. The chain employs TRBV6-1 and TRBJ1-2, with 11 bases that match TRBD1. The origin of this receptor is a female donor with Graves disease. Source: peripheral blood mononuclear cells (PBMCs), taken when the disease was refractory, from a patient treated with antithyroid drugs. The CDR3 here is CASTRTGGAYGYTF. The CDR3 region has the DNA TGTGCCAGCACCAGGACAGGGGGCGCTTATGGCTACACCTTC.